One TCR beta chain is described in this entry. The sample is drawn from a study of shared T cell receptors in the human thymus. This CDR3 has 15 amino acids. CDR1 MDHEN and CDR2 SYDVKM come from the germline V gene. V dropped 5 bases and J dropped 7 bases, with 21 bases sitting between them. The method was immunoSEQ multiplex PCR; TCRdb's version includes in-frame clones alone and lacks a portion of them. The sample contains some 720,000 clones, roughly 90% of which appear only once. The same data also went into a second study, on human thymus T cells. From that paper: Corrective surgery for congenital heart defects was being performed on the healthy Finnish infants who were the donors. Resected material from corrective heart surgery provided the thymus tissue analysed. Biased V and J segment usage appeared in thymus and peripheral blood. Related research found strongly overlapping thymic repertoires in unrelated individuals.

The rearrangement links TRBV28 to TRBJ2-7, with a tentative D call TRBD1 (6 bases). The receptor comes from a boy under three years old with a congenital heart defect. Sequenced: thymocytes. The CDR3 region has the DNA TGTGCCAGCAGTCCGAGACAGGCTACCTGTAGGGAGCAGTACTTC. Amino acid sequence: CASSPRQATCREQYF.